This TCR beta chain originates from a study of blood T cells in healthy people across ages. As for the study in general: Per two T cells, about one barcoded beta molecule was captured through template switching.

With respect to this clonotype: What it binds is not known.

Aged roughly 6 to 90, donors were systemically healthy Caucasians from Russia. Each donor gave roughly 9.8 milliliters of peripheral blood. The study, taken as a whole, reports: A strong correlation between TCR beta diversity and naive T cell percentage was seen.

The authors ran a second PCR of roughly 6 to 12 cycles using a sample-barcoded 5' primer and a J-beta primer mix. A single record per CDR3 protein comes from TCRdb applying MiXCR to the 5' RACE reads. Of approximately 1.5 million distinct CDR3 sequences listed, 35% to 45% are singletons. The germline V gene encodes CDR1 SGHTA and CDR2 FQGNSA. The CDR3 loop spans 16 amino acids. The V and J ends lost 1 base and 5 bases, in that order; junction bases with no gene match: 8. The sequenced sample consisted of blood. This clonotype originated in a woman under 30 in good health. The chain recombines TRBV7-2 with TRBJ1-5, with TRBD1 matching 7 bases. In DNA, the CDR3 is TGTGCCAGCAGCTTAGTTTTAAGCCAGGGGGATCAGCCCCAGCATTTT. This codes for CASSLVLSQGDQPQHF.